The 9 T cell receptor beta chains below come from one sample, sequenced in a study of blood T cell repertoires in COVID-19. Using immunoSEQ multiplex PCR, the repertoire was profiled, and TCRdb retains in-frame clones only, with some absent. The sample records approximately 270,000 clones, over 75% being singletons. Input material: peripheral blood. These receptors were taken from a human donor with COVID-19, enrolled during active disease. The donor label of this sample is uncertain.

This sequence joins TRBV6-6 and TRBJ1-1, with TRBD1 matching over 8 bases. CDR1 is MNHNY and CDR2 is SVGAGI in the germline V gene (reference sequence). The CDR3 totals 14 residues. The V segment lost 4 bases and the J segment 3 bases; nucleotides outside the gene matches: 4. In nucleotides, the CDR3 is TGTGCCAGCAGTTTCCCAGGGGGCGACACTGAAGCTTTCTTT. Protein product: CASSFPGGDTEAFF.

The rearrangement uses TRBV5-1 and TRBJ2-7, with TRBD2 matching 11 bases. Trimming took 4 bases from V and 5 from J; bases not matched to a gene: 5. The CDR3 runs to 14 residues. Germline CDR1 SGHRS, CDR2 YFSETQ. The CDR3 is CASSPTSGSNEQYF. In DNA, the CDR3 is TGCGCCAGCAGCCCAACTAGCGGGAGCAACGAGCAGTACTTC.

The DNA for the CDR3 is TGTGCCAGCAGTCTGCGGGTTCCCGGGGAGCTGTTTTTT. Translated: CASSLRVPGELFF. J is TRBJ2-2 and V is TRBV2; a possible D gene is TRBD2 (5 bases). Germline CDR1 reads SNHLY; CDR2 reads FYNNEI. The CDR3 loop spans 13 amino acids. With 5 bases removed from V and 6 bases from J, the gap between germline ends came to 10 bases.

The chain has TRBV28 and TRBJ1-1; D is unclear. Germline V gene data show CDR1 as MDHEN and CDR2 as SYDVKM. This CDR3 spans 13 amino acids. The V end lost 6 bases, the J end lost 0 bases, and 8 bases lay between the germline ends. CDR3 region: CASSTQLNTEAFF. The CDR3 DNA is TGTGCCAGCAGCACTCAACTGAACACTGAAGCTTTCTTT.

J is TRBJ2-7 and V is TRBV5-1; maybe TRBD2 (5 bases). CDR3 length equals 16 residues. Deletions cut 2 bases from V and 3 bases from J, with 18 bases between. Germline CDR1 SGHRS, CDR2 YFSETQ. The DNA for the CDR3 is TGCGCCAGCAGCTTATTTTCGACCGGGATGGACTACGAGCAGTACTTC. This gives the protein CASSLFSTGMDYEQYF.

This clone was observed a few times. This sequence joins TRBV19 and TRBJ1-4; D possibly corresponds to TRBD1 (5 bases). The CDR3 length is 13 residues. Germline CDR1 and CDR2: LNHDA and SQIVND (reference sequence). Deletions cut 6 bases from V and 5 bases from J, with 10 bases between. CDR3 DNA sequence: TGTGCCAGTAGATTAGACAGCAATGAAAAACTGTTTTTT. Protein product: CASRLDSNEKLFF.

The chain recombines TRBV28 with TRBJ1-2; 11 bases align to TRBD1. Germline V gives CDR1 MDHEN, CDR2 SYDVKM. CDR3 size: 14 residues. V lost 6 bases to trimming and J lost 7 bases; unmatched junction nucleotides: 7. The CDR3 bases are TGTGCCAGCAGCCAGGGACAGGGGGAATTTGGCTACACCTTC. Encoded protein: CASSQGQGEFGYTF.

The chain carries TRBV19 and TRBJ2-1; 11 bases map to TRBD1. The germline gives CDR1 LNHDA, CDR2 SQIVND (reference sequence). J lost 6 bases, V lost 5 bases, and 3 bases had no gene match. The CDR3 extends over 14 amino acids. In DNA, the CDR3 is TGTGCCAGTAGTGGGACAGGGGGGCCCAATGAGCAGTTCTTC. Its protein product is CASSGTGGPNEQFF.

The chain employs TRBV7-9 and TRBJ1-3; D may be TRBD1 (5 bases). This CDR3 has 15 residues. CDR1 and CDR2 from the germline V gene are SEHNR and FQNEAQ (reference sequence). V lost 6 bases and J lost 6, with 18 bases in between. The CDR3 loop reads CASSPLGGVENTIYF. In nucleotides, the CDR3 is TGTGCCAGCAGTCCCTTGGGGGGAGTTGAAAACACCATATATTTT.